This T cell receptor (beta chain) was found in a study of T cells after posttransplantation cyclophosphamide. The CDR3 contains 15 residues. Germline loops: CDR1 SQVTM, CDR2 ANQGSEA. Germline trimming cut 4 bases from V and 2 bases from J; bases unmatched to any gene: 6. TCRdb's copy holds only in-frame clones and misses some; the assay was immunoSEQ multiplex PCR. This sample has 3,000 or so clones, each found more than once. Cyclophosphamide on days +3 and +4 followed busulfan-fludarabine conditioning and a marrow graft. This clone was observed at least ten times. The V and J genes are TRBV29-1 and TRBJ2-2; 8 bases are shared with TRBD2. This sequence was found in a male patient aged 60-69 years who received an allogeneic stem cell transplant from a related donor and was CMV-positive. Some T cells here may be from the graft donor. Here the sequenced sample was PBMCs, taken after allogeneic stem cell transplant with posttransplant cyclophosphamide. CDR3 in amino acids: CSVALAGSNTGELFF. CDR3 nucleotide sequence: TGCAGCGTTGCCTTAGCGGGATCCAACACCGGGGAGCTGTTTTTT.